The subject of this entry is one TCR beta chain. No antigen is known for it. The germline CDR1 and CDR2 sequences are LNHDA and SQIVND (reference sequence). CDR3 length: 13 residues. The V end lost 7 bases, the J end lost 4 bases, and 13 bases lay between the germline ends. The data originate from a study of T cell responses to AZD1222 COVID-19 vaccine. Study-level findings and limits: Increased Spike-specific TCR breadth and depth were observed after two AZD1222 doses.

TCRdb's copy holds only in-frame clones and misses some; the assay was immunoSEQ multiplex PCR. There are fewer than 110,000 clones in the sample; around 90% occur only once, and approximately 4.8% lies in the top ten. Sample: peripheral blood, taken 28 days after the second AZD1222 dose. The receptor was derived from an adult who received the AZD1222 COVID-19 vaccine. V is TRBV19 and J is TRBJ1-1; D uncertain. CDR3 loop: CASNPDWSTEAFF. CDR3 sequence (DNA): TGTGCCAGTAATCCGGACTGGAGCACTGAAGCTTTCTTT.